This T cell receptor beta chain was recovered during a study of vaccination effects on CD4 cells after COVID-19. Overall study: A few convalescent patients were sampled early and late after vaccination. Post-vaccine specimens arrived a median 72 days past the second dose.

Produced via immunoSEQ multiplex PCR; TCRdb's table is partial and in-frame only. The sample has 14,000 or so clones; roughly 78% are singletons. On this clone: The antigen is undetermined.

Sequencing in the ViraFEST assay came after antigen-specific CD4+ T cells had been expanded with viral peptide pools, which were used to stimulate PBMC. Cells that had been cultured for less than 13 days were the source of isolated CD4+ T cells. The person had a PCR-confirmed SARS-CoV-2 infection during March to December 2020. It was two doses of either the BNT162b2 or mRNA-1273 vaccine that participants received. The CDR3 runs 15 residues. Germline values: CDR1 MNHEY, CDR2 SVGAGI. The junction had 13 bases not matched to a gene; V was cut back by 9 bases and J by 7 bases. This clonotype originated in a human donor who had a prior SARS-CoV-2 infection. This specimen consisted of CD4+ T cells from PBMCs cultured with HCoV-NL63 spike peptides, obtained after COVID-19 vaccination. The chain links TRBV6-5 to TRBJ1-2; 11 bases agree with TRBD1. CDR3 in amino acids: CASILGQGVLSGYTF. CDR3 in DNA: TGTGCCAGTATCTTGGGACAGGGGGTACTAAGTGGCTACACCTTC.